The sequence of this T cell receptor (beta chain) was determined in a study of glioma-infiltrating T cells after dendritic cell vaccination. Study-level findings and limits: Estimated pretreatment TIL content predicted outcome after dendritic cell vaccination. The cohort had few patients with full blood and tumor sets.

TCRB CDR3 was amplified from 2 ug genomic DNA or less. Assay: immunoSEQ multiplex PCR; the TCRdb copy retains only in-frame clones and omits some. The sample has about 10,000 clones, roughly 86% seen once; the top ten hold more than 40%. Comments on this clone: Its specificity is not known.

The germline gives CDR1 SGHTA, CDR2 FQGNSA. V lost 4 bases, J lost 8 bases, and 11 bases lay in between. The CDR3 runs to 13 residues. Time point specified: after dendritic cell vaccination, including at tumor progression/relapse. Blood PBMC samples: pre-vaccination, two weeks post third vaccination, and at tumor progression. The source is a human donor with glioblastoma. The source material was blood, sampled after dendritic cell vaccination. The chain joins TRBV7-2 to TRBJ1-4; no firm D call. The CDR3 here is CASSSEINEKLFF. The CDR3 nucleotides read TGTGCCAGCAGCTCTGAGATAAACGAAAAACTGTTTTTT.